These T cell receptor beta chains were read from a single sample in a study of blood T cell repertoires in COVID-19. Method: immunoSEQ multiplex PCR; TCRdb's copy keeps in-frame clones and lacks some. There are tens of thousands of clones in the sample; 91% occur only once, and about 12% lies in the top ten. The sample taken for sequencing was peripheral blood. All receptors derive from a human donor with active COVID-19. The donor label of this sample is uncertain. Each CDR3 is given with its conserved first and last residue. A D gene is named only where the DNA matches it firmly. Expanded clones are given a class, and other clones once, few, many or no size at all.

DNA: TGCGCCAGCAGCAGAAATGACGGGACTAGCGGGGAGACCCAGTACTTC; CDR3: CASSRNDGTSGETQYF; V: TRBV5-1; J: TRBJ2-5; size: few; D: TRBD2
DNA: TGTGCCACCAGCCTTATCAGGGGGCTGGGAAACACCATATATTTT; CDR3: CATSLIRGLGNTIYF; V: TRBV15; J: TRBJ1-3; size: once; D: TRBD1
DNA: TGTGCCAGTAGTCGACAGGGACAGAGCATGAACACTGAAGCTTTCTTT; CDR3: CASSRQGQSMNTEAFF; V: TRBV19; J: TRBJ1-1; size: .; D: TRBD1
DNA: TGTGCCAGCAGCTTAGACCGCGAGCCCCAGCATTTT; CDR3: CASSLDREPQHF; V: TRBV7-9; J: TRBJ1-5; size: few; D: .
DNA: TGTGCCAGCAGCTTAGAGCCGGGAGCAGAGACCCAGTACTTC; CDR3: CASSLEPGAETQYF; V: TRBV7-9; J: TRBJ2-5; size: .; D: .
DNA: TGTGCCAGCAGTGAATACCAGGGAAACACTGAAGCTTTCTTT; CDR3: CASSEYQGNTEAFF; V: TRBV6-1; J: TRBJ1-1; size: .; D: .
DNA: TGTGCCAGCAGCCCAACGTTTGAGGCCTACGAGCAGTACTTC; CDR3: CASSPTFEAYEQYF; V: TRBV11-3; J: TRBJ2-7; size: .; D: .
DNA: TGTGCCAGCTCACCTTCCCAGGGATCCTATGGCTACACCTTC; CDR3: CASSPSQGSYGYTF; V: TRBV18; J: TRBJ1-2; size: .; D: .
DNA: TGTGCCAGCAGCCAGGGGCTCGAAGCTTTCTTT; CDR3: CASSQGLEAFF; V: TRBV3-1/TRBV3-2; J: TRBJ1-1; size: few; D: .
DNA: TGCGCCAGCAGACCGGGACTCTCTGAGGAGCTGTTTTTT; CDR3: CASRPGLSEELFF; V: TRBV5-1; J: TRBJ2-2; size: .; D: .
DNA: TGTGCCAGCAGGCTTGAAGGGTTACCGCAGGGTTCACCCCTCCACTTT; CDR3: CASRLEGLPQGSPLHF; V: TRBV2; J: TRBJ1-6; size: .; D: .
DNA: TGCAGTGCTAGTCCCTTAGGGGGCTATGGCTACACCTTC; CDR3: CSASPLGGYGYTF; V: TRBV20-1; J: TRBJ1-2; size: .; D: .
DNA: TGTGCCAGCAGTATCCCCCGGGGGGACTATGGCTACACCTTC; CDR3: CASSIPRGDYGYTF; V: TRBV28; J: TRBJ1-2; size: .; D: .
DNA: TGTGCCAGCAGCTTAGGGTATTCCAGTAGCGGGAGTTACAATGAGCAGTTCTTC; CDR3: CASSLGYSSSGSYNEQFF; V: TRBV7-9; J: TRBJ2-1; size: .; D: TRBD2
DNA: TGCGCCAGCAGCCCTTGGGTAGGGCCGGGGGGAAACACCATATATTTT; CDR3: CASSPWVGPGGNTIYF; V: TRBV5-1; J: TRBJ1-3; size: once; D: .
DNA: TGTGCCAGCGGCTGGACTAGCGGCTACGAGCAGTACTTC; CDR3: CASGWTSGYEQYF; V: TRBV7-2; J: TRBJ2-7; size: .; D: TRBD2
DNA: TGTGCCAGCAGTGGGCTATTGACAGGGGGGCACACTGAAGCTTTCTTT; CDR3: CASSGLLTGGHTEAFF; V: TRBV6-1; J: TRBJ1-1; size: .; D: TRBD1
DNA: TGTGCCAGCAGCAAAATCTTCTTTGGAGTAGCGGGGGGAGAGACCCAGTACTTC; CDR3: CASSKIFFGVAGGETQYF; V: TRBV21-1; J: TRBJ2-5; size: .; D: .
DNA: TGTGCCAGCAGCGAGAACAGGGGGCTAGTCGGGGAGCTGTTTTTT; CDR3: CASSENRGLVGELFF; V: TRBV6-2/TRBV6-3; J: TRBJ2-2; size: .; D: TRBD1
DNA: TGTGCCATCAGTTCCTCGTGGCAGGGGGCCGAGCAGTACTTC; CDR3: CAISSSWQGAEQYF; V: TRBV10-3; J: TRBJ2-7; size: .; D: TRBD1
DNA: TGTGCCGTCCAGGGAGCGGGAGGGTTGGGCGATGAGCAGTTCTTC; CDR3: CAVQGAGGLGDEQFF; V: TRBV2; J: TRBJ2-1; size: few; D: TRBD2
DNA: TGTGCCAGCACCTCCTACGGCGGGAGTCTAGCCTACGAGCAGTACTTC; CDR3: CASTSYGGSLAYEQYF; V: TRBV7-2; J: TRBJ2-7; size: .; D: TRBD2
DNA: TGTGCCAGTAGTAGCCTCGGGGAGGGTGAGCAGTTCTTC; CDR3: CASSSLGEGEQFF; V: TRBV19; J: TRBJ2-1; size: .; D: TRBD2
DNA: TGTGCCAGCAGCTTGGGACAGGGGGATACGCAGTATTTT; CDR3: CASSLGQGDTQYF; V: TRBV5-4; J: TRBJ2-3; size: .; D: TRBD1
DNA: TGTGCCAGCAGCCTACCGGGACAGATCTATGGCTACACCTTC; CDR3: CASSLPGQIYGYTF; V: TRBV7-9; J: TRBJ1-2; size: .; D: TRBD1
DNA: TGTGCCAGCAGCTTACAGGCCATGGCGCAAGAGACCCAGTACTTC; CDR3: CASSLQAMAQETQYF; V: TRBV7-2; J: TRBJ2-5; size: once; D: .
DNA: TGTGCCAGCAGCCCCGCCACCGGGACAGGTCGGACCGAGCAGTACTTC; CDR3: CASSPATGTGRTEQYF; V: TRBV28; J: TRBJ2-7; size: .; D: TRBD1
DNA: TGTGCCTGCCTACAGAGCTCCTACGAGCAGTACTTC; CDR3: CACLQSSYEQYF; V: TRBV30; J: TRBJ2-7; size: .; D: .
DNA: TGTGCCAGCACCAACGACAGGGGGCAAGGTGGCTACACCTTC; CDR3: CASTNDRGQGGYTF; V: TRBV27; J: TRBJ1-2; size: .; D: TRBD1
DNA: TGCGCCAGCAGCTTTGACGGGGGGAACATCGGGAATGAGCAGTTCTTC; CDR3: CASSFDGGNIGNEQFF; V: TRBV5-1; J: TRBJ2-1; size: .; D: TRBD2
DNA: TGTGCCAGCAGCACAGGGGTTGATTCACCCCTCCACTTT; CDR3: CASSTGVDSPLHF; V: TRBV9; J: TRBJ1-6; size: .; D: TRBD1